These T cell receptor beta chains were read from a single sample in a study of beta chain features in type 1 diabetes. Assay: immunoSEQ multiplex PCR; the TCRdb copy retains only in-frame clones and omits some. The data contain about 640,000 clones, roughly 12% of them singletons. Sample: naive CD4+ T cells from blood. These receptors all come from a man aged 25 to 40 with type 1 diabetes. The CDR3 runs from the conserved cysteine through the conserved F or W. The D gene is left open where the match is weak. Some rows mark clone size as missing; the rest say once, few, many or name a class of expanded clone.

>TRBV20-1|TRBJ2-7|NA|NA
TGCAGTGCTCAGGGTAGTTACGAGCAGTACTTC
CSAQGSYEQYF
>TRBV4-2|TRBJ1-2|NA|NA
TGTGCCAGCAGCCAAGATAATTACGCCGACTATGGCTACACCTTC
CASSQDNYADYGYTF
>TRBV9|TRBJ1-4|NA|NA
TGTGCCAGTCGGTCTGGGGTTAATGAAAAACTGTTTTTT
CASRSGVNEKLFF
>TRBV5-6|TRBJ2-7|few|NA
TGTGCCAGCAGCCCCCGGGACTGGGCGACCTACGAGCAGTACTTC
CASSPRDWATYEQYF
>TRBV14|TRBJ2-1|many|NA
TGTGCCAGCAGCCTAAGAGGACAGAATGAGCAGTTCTTC
CASSLRGQNEQFF
>TRBV4-3|TRBJ2-5|NA|NA
TGCGCCAGCAGCCAAGGGTCGGGTTTGCAAGAGACCCAGTACTTC
CASSQGSGLQETQYF
>TRBV6-5|TRBJ1-2|few|NA
TGTGCCAGCAGTTACTCCGCCAACTATGGCTACACCTTC
CASSYSANYGYTF
>TRBV5-4|TRBJ1-2|few|NA
TGTGCCAGCAGCTTGGACCCCCCAAAGGGTGGCTACACCTTC
CASSLDPPKGGYTF
>TRBV28|TRBJ1-4|few|TRBD1
TGTGCCAGCAGTGCTCCGGGACAGAAACTGTTTTTT
CASSAPGQKLFF
>TRBV7-2|TRBJ2-3|NA|NA
TGTGCCAGCAGCTCGCGACAGGTGGATGATACGCAGTATTTT
CASSSRQVDDTQYF
>TRBV9|TRBJ2-2|few|TRBD2
TGTGCCAGCAGCGTTGGCGGGGGGAACACCGGGGAGCTGTTTTTT
CASSVGGGNTGELFF
>TRBV4-1|TRBJ2-3|few|TRBD2
TGCGCCAGCAGCCAGAAAGGCAACGGGGGGGCCCAAGATACGCAGTATTTT
CASSQKGNGGAQDTQYF